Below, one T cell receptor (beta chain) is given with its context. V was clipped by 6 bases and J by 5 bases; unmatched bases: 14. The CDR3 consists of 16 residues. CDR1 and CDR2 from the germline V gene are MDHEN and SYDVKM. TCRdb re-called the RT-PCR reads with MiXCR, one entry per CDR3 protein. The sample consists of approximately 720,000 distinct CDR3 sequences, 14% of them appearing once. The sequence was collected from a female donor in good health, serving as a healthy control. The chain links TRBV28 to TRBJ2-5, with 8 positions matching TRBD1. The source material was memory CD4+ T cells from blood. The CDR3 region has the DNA TGTGCCAGCAGCGTACCTGGACAGGGTCCGATGGAGACCCAGTACTTC. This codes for CASSVPGQGPMETQYF.